This T cell receptor (beta chain) was recovered during a study of molecular identifiers for immune sequencing clone quantification. This CDR3 comprises 14 residues. CDR1 is LNHDA, CDR2 SQIVND, per germline (reference sequence). Trimming cost V 6 bases and J 0 bases, with 11 bases left between them. Preparation of naive CD8 libraries involved roughly 19,000 to 1,100,000 sorted cells and 10%, 30% or 50% RNA. Generation of bulk TCR libraries relied on previously described methods and listed TCR primers. From the PCR reads, TCRdb called clonotypes with MiXCR, one entry per CDR3 protein. The repertoire holds over 90,000 distinct CDR3 sequences, with less than 35% as singletons. Study-wide points: A single cell's spiked Jurkat TCR RNA was reportedly detectable among 900,000 to 1,000,000 naive cells.

This clonotype was found many times. Antigen: not known. This TCR came from a human donor in good health. Some libraries in this study had Jurkat cell RNA spiked in. This chain joins TRBV19 and TRBJ1-1, with D perhaps matching TRBD1 (5 bases). The sample consisted of naive CD8+ T cells from blood, with Jurkat cell RNA spiked in. Described subset: FACS-sorted CD8+CD4-CCR7+CD45RA+ naive T cells. CDR3 loop: CASSREQMNTEAFF. The CDR3 coding sequence is TGTGCCAGTAGCAGGGAACAAATGAACACTGAAGCTTTCTTT.